This entry lists 25 T cell receptor beta chains sequenced from one sample in a study of cytomegalovirus exposure and HLA in healthy donors. The PCR had 60 Vbeta and 13 Jbeta primers. Only in-frame clones appear in the TCRdb table, and some are missing; sequencing was by immunoSEQ multiplex PCR. The sample has fewer than 200,000 clones, approximately 72% seen once. The specimen sequenced was PBMCs. These receptors came from a human donor in good health.

The V call is TRBV7-9, the J call TRBJ2-3, with TRBD2 matching over 11 bases. Germline CDR1 reads SEHNR; CDR2 reads FQNEAQ (reference sequence). The CDR3 covers 16 residues. Trimming took 5 bases from V and 2 from J; bases not matched to a gene: 6. The DNA of the CDR3 is TGTGCCAGCAGCCCGCCGGGACTAGCGGCCACAGATACGCAGTATTTT. Translated, it gives CASSPPGLAATDTQYF. Looking up the rest from reference TRBV7-9 and TRBJ2-3 gives the full variable domain: DTGVSQNPRHKITKRGQNVTFRCDPISEHNRLYWYRQTLGQGPEFLTYFQNEAQLEKSRLLSDRFSAERPKGSFSTLEIQRTEQGDSAMYLCASSPPGLAATDTQYFGPGTRLTVL.

The chain has TRBV5-1 and TRBJ2-5; 10 nucleotides align to TRBD1. The J call is uncertain, as TRBJ2-7 better fits the DNA end. The CDR3 runs to 14 residues. Germline V gene data show CDR1 as SGHRS and CDR2 as YFSETQ. The CDR3 sequence is CASSLGQGAYEQYF. Written as DNA, the CDR3 is TGCGCCAGCAGCTTGGGACAGGGGGCGTACGAGCAGTACTTC.

This rearrangement joins TRBV5-6 to TRBJ1-2, with 7 bases lining up with TRBD1. CDR1 and CDR2 (germline): SGHDT, YYEEEE. V shed 2 bases, J shed 4 bases, and the junction held 5 bases outside the gene matches. The CDR3 contains 14 residues. As DNA, the CDR3 is TGTGCCAGCAGCTTACAGGGGATCCCCTATGGCTACACCTTC. Translating it yields CASSLQGIPYGYTF.

In regard to this clone: The junction departs from germline at one end; a sequencing error may be responsible. The chain employs TRBV30 and TRBJ2-7; 11 bases fit TRBD2. CDR1 is GTSNPN, CDR2 SVGIG, per germline (reference sequence). This CDR3 spans 12 amino acids. Written as DNA, the CDR3 is TGTTCCTGGGGACTAGCGGCCTACGAGCAGTACTTC. Residues: CSWGLAAYEQYF. The variable domain in full, completed from reference TRBV30 and TRBJ2-7, reads SQTIHQWPATLVQPVGSPLSLECTVEGTSNPNLYWYRQAAGRGLQLLFYSVGIGQISSEVPQNLSASRPQDRQFILSSKKLLLSDSGFYLCSWGLAAYEQYFGPGTRLTVT.

CDR3 sequence: CASSFRTEAFF. CDR3 nucleotide sequence: TGTGCCAGCAGCTTCCGGACTGAAGCTTTCTTT. The chain combines TRBV5-6 with TRBJ1-1; the D is unclear. With 2 bases removed from V and 5 bases from J, the gap between germline ends came to 4 bases. Germline V gives CDR1 SGHDT, CDR2 YYEEEE. The CDR3 loop spans 11 amino acids. The whole variable domain, filled in from reference TRBV5-6 and TRBJ1-1, reads DAGVTQSPTHLIKTRGQQVTLRCSPKSGHDTVSWYQQALGQGPQFIFQYYEEEERQRGNFPDRFSGHQFPNYSSELNVNALLLGDSALYLCASSFRTEAFFGQGTRLTVV.

V usage is TRBV4-1 and J usage is TRBJ2-3; 9 nucleotides line up with TRBD2. Losses at the gene ends were 0 bases for V and 2 bases for J; bases not matched to a gene: 6. Germline V gene data show CDR1 as MGHRA and CDR2 as YSYEKL. This CDR3 comprises 17 residues. This CDR3 reads CASSQDISGGTTDTQYF. The CDR3 region has the DNA TGCGCCAGCAGCCAAGATATAAGCGGGGGGACCACAGATACGCAGTATTTT.

V gene TRBV5-1 combines with J gene TRBJ2-1; D remains unclear. Per germline, CDR1 SGHRS and CDR2 YFSETQ. V was cut by 4 bases and J by 6 bases, with 11 bases left in between. This CDR3 is built from 13 residues. The CDR3 loop is CASSLASGNEQFF. The CDR3 nucleotides read TGCGCCAGCAGCCTCGCCTCCGGCAATGAGCAGTTCTTC.

The sample holds one count of this clone. The chain has TRBV7-9 and TRBJ1-1; 10 bases agree with TRBD1. This CDR3 has 16 residues. Trimming at V came to 1 base and at J to 5 bases, leaving 7 bases not matched to a gene. From germline, CDR1 is SEHNR and CDR2 FQNEAQ (reference sequence). Here the CDR3 DNA reads TGTGCCAGCAGCTTAGGGGGGACAGGGGCGGGTACTGAAGCTTTCTTT. It is translated as CASSLGGTGAGTEAFF.

CDR3: CASSLGSGPGMNTEAFF. As DNA, the CDR3 is TGCGCCAGCAGCTTGGGGAGTGGGCCAGGGATGAACACTGAAGCTTTCTTT. The V gene is TRBV5-1, the J gene TRBJ1-1; maybe TRBD1 (5 bases). Germline V gene lookup returns CDR1 SGHRS and CDR2 YFSETQ. Trimming removed 0 bases at V and 0 bases at J, with 15 bases between. The CDR3 is 17 residues long.

V is TRBV19 and J is TRBJ1-4, with 8 positions matching TRBD1. This CDR3 region has 15 residues. Germline V gene sequence: CDR1 LNHDA, CDR2 SQIVND (reference sequence). The V and J ends lost 4 bases and 6 bases, in that order; junction bases with no gene match: 7. This CDR3 is CASSTLTGEDEKLFF. For the CDR3, the DNA is TGTGCCAGTAGTACCCTGACAGGGGAGGATGAAAAACTGTTTTTT.

This clone has only a few counts. This chain uses TRBV21-1 with TRBJ1-5. TRBV21-1 counts as a pseudogene. The CDR3 consists of 15 residues. The CDR3 protein is CASSLRDLYLQPQHF. In DNA form, the CDR3 reads TGTGCCAGCAGCCTCCGGGACTTATATTTACAGCCCCAGCATTTT.

V usage is TRBV12-5 and J usage is TRBJ2-7, with 9 bases fitting TRBD2. V lost 7 bases to trimming and J lost 2 bases; unmatched junction nucleotides: 6. Germline V lookup: CDR1 LGHNT, CDR2 FRNRAP. The CDR3 has 14 residues. CDR3 protein: CASDIAGAAYEQYF. CDR3 DNA sequence: TGTGCTAGTGACATAGCGGGGGCTGCCTACGAGCAGTACTTC. Together with reference TRBV12-5 and TRBJ2-7, the CDR3 gives the full variable domain: DARVTQTPRHKVTEMGQEVTMRCQPILGHNTVFWYRQTMMQGLELLAYFRNRAPLDDSGMPKDRFSAEMPDATLATLKIQPSEPRDSAVYFCASDIAGAAYEQYFGPGTRLTVT.

The genes are TRBV6-5 and TRBJ2-7; D possibly corresponds to TRBD1 (5 bases). V dropped 0 bases and J dropped 12 bases, with 15 bases sitting between them. The CDR3 totals 13 residues. Germline loops: CDR1 MNHEY, CDR2 SVGAGI. The CDR3 spells CASSYSGWGHRYF. The CDR3 DNA reads as TGTGCCAGCAGTTACTCGGGGTGGGGCCACCGGTACTTC.

The V gene is TRBV5-1, the J gene TRBJ2-3, with TRBD2 matching 7 bases. This CDR3 is 17 amino acids long. V lost 0 bases to trimming and J lost 4 bases; unmatched junction nucleotides: 11. Looked up from germline, CDR1 is SGHRS and CDR2 is YFSETQ. CDR3 in amino acids: CASSLARGGGGADTQYF. The DNA for the CDR3 is TGCGCCAGCAGCTTGGCCCGAGGCGGGGGAGGGGCAGATACGCAGTATTTT.

The chain couples TRBV19 to TRBJ1-1; D not resolved. The CDR3 is 14 amino acids. Trimming cost V 5 bases and J 4 bases, with 14 bases left between them. Germline loops: CDR1 LNHDA, CDR2 SQIVND (reference sequence). CDR3 residues: CASSLAPPGTEAFF. The DNA for the CDR3 is TGTGCCAGTAGTCTGGCCCCGCCGGGCACTGAAGCTTTCTTT.

J is TRBJ1-2 and V is TRBV11-3; 8 bases align to TRBD1. There are 15 residues in the CDR3. Germline V gene data show CDR1 as SGHNT and CDR2 as YENEEA. Losses at the gene ends were 5 bases for V and 0 bases for J; bases not matched to a gene: 5. The CDR3 bases are TGTGCCAGCAGCCGGCACAGGGGGGCTAACTATGGCTACACCTTC. It encodes CASSRHRGANYGYTF.

The V and J genes are TRBV4-1 and TRBJ2-7; TRBD2 matches at 12 bases. The CDR3 runs to 17 residues. Germline V gives CDR1 MGHRA, CDR2 YSYEKL. The junction had 4 bases not matched to a gene; V was cut back by 0 bases and J by 1 base. This CDR3 reads CASSQEGLAGGSYEQYF. CDR3 DNA sequence: TGCGCCAGCAGCCAAGAGGGGCTAGCGGGGGGGTCCTACGAGCAGTACTTC.

The V call is TRBV7-8, the J call TRBJ1-6, with D unclear. CDR1 SGHVS and CDR2 FQNEAQ come from the germline V gene. The CDR3 sequence is 17 residues long. The V and J ends lost 1 base and 5 bases respectively, with 15 bases between them. Here the CDR3 DNA reads TGTGCCAGCAGCTTAGGTGACCGGGGATCCGATAATTCACCCCTCCACTTT. This sequence encodes CASSLGDRGSDNSPLHF.

This sequence joins TRBV6-5 and TRBJ1-1; possible D gene TRBD1, 6 bases. V was trimmed by 7 bases and J by 4 bases, leaving 16 bases between them. CDR1 is MNHEY and CDR2 is SVGAGI in the germline V gene. CDR3 length equals 14 residues. This CDR3 reads CASKRGQGGTEAFF. CDR3 DNA: TGTGCCAGCAAAAGAGGGCAAGGGGGCACTGAAGCTTTCTTT.

V and J are TRBV29-1 and TRBJ2-7; 7 bases are a match to TRBD2. This CDR3 has 14 residues. Germline V gives CDR1 SQVTM, CDR2 ANQGSEA. V shed 0 bases and J 2 bases; nucleotides not matched to a gene: 4. The CDR3 DNA is TGCAGCGTTGAAGATCGGGGGGAGACCTACGAGCAGTACTTC. Encoded protein: CSVEDRGETYEQYF.

The chain is built from TRBV10-3 and TRBJ2-7, with D perhaps matching TRBD2 (6 bases). The CDR3 totals 16 residues. Trimming took 3 bases from V and 0 from J, leaving 15 bases between them. Germline CDR1 reads ENHRY; CDR2 reads SYGVKD. The CDR3 coding sequence is TGTGCCATCAGTGACGCCGTGCGGGGTAGCTCCTACGAGCAGTACTTC. The encoded protein is CAISDAVRGSSYEQYF.

The chain carries TRBV6-6 and TRBJ1-1; the D is unclear. Trimming shortened V by 8 bases and J by 4 bases, and 17 bases separated the two germline ends. This CDR3 region has 14 residues. Germline CDR1 MNHNY, CDR2 SVGAGI (reference sequence). CDR3 nucleotides: TGTGCCAGCTCTTTGGAAGGAGTGGCCACTGAAGCTTTCTTT. Protein product: CASSLEGVATEAFF.

The sample holds many counts of this clone. The chain employs TRBV9 and TRBJ1-2; no clear D. Per the germline V gene, CDR1 is SGDLS and CDR2 is YYNGEE. With 4 bases removed from V and 6 bases from J, the gap between germline ends came to 10 bases. The length of the CDR3 is 12 residues. The chain's CDR3 is CASSPDLDGYTF. Here the CDR3 DNA reads TGTGCCAGCAGCCCCGACTTAGATGGCTACACCTTC. Full variable domain (outside the CDR3, taken from reference TRBV9 and TRBJ1-2): DSGVTQTPKHLITATGQRVTLRCSPRSGDLSVYWYQQSLDQGLQFLIQYYNGEERAKGNILERFSAQQFPDLHSELNLSSLELGDSALYFCASSPDLDGYTFGSGTRLTVV.

This chain uses TRBV9 with TRBJ2-7; tentative D call: TRBD1 (6 bases). The CDR3 covers 14 residues. Trimming left V 2 bases short and J 3 bases short, with 12 bases between. CDR1 and CDR2 from the germline V gene are SGDLS and YYNGEE. This CDR3 reads CASSVGTSLYEQYF. CDR3 in DNA: TGTGCCAGCAGCGTCGGGACATCGCTCTACGAGCAGTACTTC.

The chain has TRBV11-2 and TRBJ1-1; the D gene is possibly TRBD1 (5 bases). The CDR3 sequence is 15 residues long. Germline CDR1 is SGHAT and CDR2 is FQNNGV. Deletions cut 0 bases from V and 0 bases from J, with 8 bases between. The CDR3 nucleotides are TGTGCCAGCAGCTTAGAGGGGCAGATGAACACTGAAGCTTTCTTT. It is translated as CASSLEGQMNTEAFF.